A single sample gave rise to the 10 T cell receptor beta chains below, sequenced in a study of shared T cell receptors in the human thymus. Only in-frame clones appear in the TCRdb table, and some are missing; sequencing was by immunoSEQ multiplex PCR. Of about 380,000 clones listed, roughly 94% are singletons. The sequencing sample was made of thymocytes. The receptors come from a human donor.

The CDR3 bases are TGTGCCAGCAGTGCAACGGACAGCCCCTCCTACGAGCAGTACTTC. Its protein product is CASSATDSPSYEQYF. The genes are TRBV6-4 and TRBJ2-7, with D perhaps matching TRBD1 (6 bases). This CDR3 is 15 amino acids long. V was trimmed by 4 bases and J by 0 bases, leaving 13 bases between them. From germline, CDR1 is MRHNA and CDR2 SNTAGT.

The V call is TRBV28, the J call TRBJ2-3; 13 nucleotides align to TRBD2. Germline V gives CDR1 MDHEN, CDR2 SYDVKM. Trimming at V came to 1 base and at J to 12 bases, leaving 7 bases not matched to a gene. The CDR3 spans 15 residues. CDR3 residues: CASSLSATGLAGQYF. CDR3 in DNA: TGTGCCAGCAGTTTATCCGCCACGGGACTAGCGGGACAGTATTTT.

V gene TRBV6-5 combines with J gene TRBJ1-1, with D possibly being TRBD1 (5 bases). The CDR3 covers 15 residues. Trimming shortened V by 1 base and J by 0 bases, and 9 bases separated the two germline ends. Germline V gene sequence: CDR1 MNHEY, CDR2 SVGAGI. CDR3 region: CASSYWGRLNTEAFF. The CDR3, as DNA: TGTGCCAGCAGTTACTGGGGACGGTTGAACACTGAAGCTTTCTTT.

The CDR3 is CASSIRKATGELFF. CDR3 coding DNA: TGTGCCAGTAGTATCCGGAAGGCGACCGGGGAGCTGTTTTTT. This chain joins TRBV19 and TRBJ2-2; D call uncertain. The CDR3 loop spans 14 amino acids. Per germline, CDR1 LNHDA and CDR2 SQIVND (reference sequence). Trimming pared 3 bases from V and 5 bases from J, leaving 10 bases between.

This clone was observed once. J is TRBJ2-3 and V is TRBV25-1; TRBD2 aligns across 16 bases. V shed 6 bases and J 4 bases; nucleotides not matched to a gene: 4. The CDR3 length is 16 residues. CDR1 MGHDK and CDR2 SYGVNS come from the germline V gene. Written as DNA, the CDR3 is TGTGCCAGCAGCCTTGGGACTAGCGGGAGGGCAGATACGCAGTATTTT. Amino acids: CASSLGTSGRADTQYF.

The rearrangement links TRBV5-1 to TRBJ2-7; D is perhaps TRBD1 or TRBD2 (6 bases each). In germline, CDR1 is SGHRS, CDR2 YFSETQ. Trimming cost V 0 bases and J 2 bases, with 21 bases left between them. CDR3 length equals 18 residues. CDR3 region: CASSLVGAGRGPTYEQYF. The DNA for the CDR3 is TGCGCCAGCAGCTTGGTGGGGGCGGGACGCGGCCCAACCTACGAGCAGTACTTC. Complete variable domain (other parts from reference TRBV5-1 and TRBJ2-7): KAGVTQTPRYLIKTRGQQVTLSCSPISGHRSVSWYQQTPGQGLQFLFEYFSETQRNKGNFPGRFSGRQFSNSRSEMNVSTLELGDSALYLCASSLVGAGRGPTYEQYFGPGTRLTVT.

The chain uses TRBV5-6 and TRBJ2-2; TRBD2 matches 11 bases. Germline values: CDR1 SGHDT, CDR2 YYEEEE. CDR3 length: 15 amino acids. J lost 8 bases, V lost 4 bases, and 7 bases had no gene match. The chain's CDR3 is CASSPLAGGTGELFF. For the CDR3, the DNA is TGTGCCAGCAGCCCGTTAGCGGGAGGGACTGGGGAGCTGTTTTTT.

CDR3 protein: CASSNGASGSYEQYF. The CDR3 DNA is TGTGCCAGCAGCAACGGAGCTAGCGGGAGTTACGAGCAGTACTTC. The chain joins TRBV6-1 to TRBJ2-7, with 10 bases matching TRBD2. The CDR3 is made up of 15 amino acids. J was trimmed by 4 bases and V by 6 bases; bases with no gene match: 9. Germline V gene lookup returns CDR1 MNHNS and CDR2 SASEGT.

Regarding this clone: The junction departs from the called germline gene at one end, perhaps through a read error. The CDR3: CASTLDYGYTF. CDR3 in DNA: TGTGCCAGCACCTTGGACTATGGCTACACCTTC. The chain is built from TRBV5-5 and TRBJ1-2; no clear D gene. Germline CDR1 reads SGHKS; CDR2 reads YYEKEE (reference sequence). The length of the CDR3 is 11 residues.

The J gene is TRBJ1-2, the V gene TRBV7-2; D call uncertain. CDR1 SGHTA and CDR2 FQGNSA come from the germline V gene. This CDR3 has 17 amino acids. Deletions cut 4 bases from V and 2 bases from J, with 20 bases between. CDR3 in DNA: TGTGCCAGCAGCTCAGCCCGGGCCGCGGGGAACAACTATGGCTACACCTTC. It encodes CASSSARAAGNNYGYTF.